This T cell receptor (beta chain) derives from a study of blood T cell repertoires in COVID-19. Study-wide context: Nucleic acid was either cDNA or gDNA, and it came from T cells, B-cell-depleted T cells, or PBMCs.

The CDR3 is 15 residues long. Per the germline V gene, CDR1 is MNHNS and CDR2 is SASEGT. V shed 2 bases and J 2 bases; nucleotides not matched to a gene: 4. Those enrolled, adults aged 18 to 89 years, came from about two dozen US areas. Libraries were prepared by immunoSEQ multiplex PCR; TCRdb keeps only in-frame clonotypes and omits some of them. Of 300,000 to 350,000 clones detected, around 90% appear once; the ten largest clones hold about 9.8%. The TCR originated in a woman under 30 who had recovered from COVID-19. The rearrangement joins TRBV6-1 to TRBJ2-7; 9 bases map to TRBD1. Sequences were obtained from PBMCs or T cells enriched from blood (not recorded which). CDR3 amino acids: CASSELGQGPYEQYF. The CDR3 coding sequence is TGTGCCAGCAGTGAATTAGGACAGGGGCCCTACGAGCAGTACTTC.